This is a list of T cell receptor beta chains from one sample in a study of cytomegalovirus exposure and HLA in healthy donors. The assay was immunoSEQ multiplex PCR, and TCRdb's table has in-frame clones only and misses some. Its clone listing holds around 140,000 clones. The sample consisted of PBMCs. The receptors come from a woman in her thirties or forties in good health and CMV-seronegative. Each CDR3 is given with its conserved first and last residue.

>TRBV11-3
CASSRQTGGAGTDTQYF
>TRBV18
CASSKGLAGGSYEQYF
>TRBV6-5
CASRTGFMNTEAFF
>TRBV4-3
CASSQGDRGWTDTQYF
>TRBV14
CASSASGGRYTDTQYF
>TRBV7-9
CASSFSGGTKETQYF
>TRBV27
CASSPKGQGGSTGELFF
>TRBV6-5
CASSYGQGRYNEQFF
>TRBV7-9
CASTQAGNTGELFF
>TRBV6-6
CASSFRDSPSTDTQYF
>TRBV7-3
CASSLTSGNNEQFF
>TRBV5-6
CASTRWGQGDYGYTF
>TRBV6-6
CASSYNRVQFF
>TRBV7-9
CASSTLAAADTQYF
>TRBV6-6
CASSYLRDRGQETQYF
>TRBV5-1
CASTLTGEQFF
>TRBV6-6
CASSWDRGTTNEKLFF
>TRBV4-3
CASSQERSGGALETQYF
>TRBV15
CATSRDRGQGPYEQYF
>TRBV5-8
CASSVVDGAGASYNSPLHF
>TRBV27
CASNPAGWLTDTQYF
>TRBV7-9
CASSHPLENQPQHF
>TRBV7-2
CASSFQSPGNTGELFF
>TRBV29-1
CSVGDTSSGNTIYF
>TRBV27
CASSLSLQTGSRNTIYF
>TRBV6-5
CASSYGDRWINTEAFF
>TRBV7-3
CASSLTPGLRIGYTF
>TRBV2
CASSEEGAGNTIYF
>TRBV4-3
CASSYLNQGSPGNTIYF
>TRBV5-6
CASSLTQNTGELFF
>TRBV6-1
CASSPGGAGYNEQFF
>TRBV5-1
CASSLQGPGGYTF
>TRBV7-8
CASSQTVREQYF
>TRBV27
CASSFARDRRSGGTNEKLFF
>TRBV7-4
CASSLRRNTEAFF
>TRBV5-1
CASSSDSYYGYTF
>TRBV2
CASSGLRVSETQYF
>TRBV11-2
CASSDRLAGGTQTQYF
>TRBV5-1
CASSLGTGNSPLHF
>TRBV19
CASSPIVLAGATGELFF
>TRBV29-1
CSVGGPGRNTIYF
>TRBV29-1
CSVEDPSRPTGELFF
>TRBV19
CASSRSGTGELFF
>TRBV10-3
CAISESGTGYGYTF